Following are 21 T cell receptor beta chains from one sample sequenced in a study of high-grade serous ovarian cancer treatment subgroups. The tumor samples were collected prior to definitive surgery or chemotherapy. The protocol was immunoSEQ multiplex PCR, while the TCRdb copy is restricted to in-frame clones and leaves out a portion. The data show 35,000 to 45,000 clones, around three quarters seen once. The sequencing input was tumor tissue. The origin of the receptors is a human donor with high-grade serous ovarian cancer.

The chain's CDR3 is CASSVDPGQGVNEQFF. The CDR3 DNA is TGTGCCAGCAGCGTAGACCCGGGACAGGGGGTCAATGAGCAGTTCTTC. V gene TRBV9 combines with J gene TRBJ2-1; TRBD1 aligns across 11 bases. The length of the CDR3 is 16 residues. Germline values: CDR1 SGDLS, CDR2 YYNGEE. V dropped 0 bases and J dropped 6; count of bases not matched to a gene: 5.

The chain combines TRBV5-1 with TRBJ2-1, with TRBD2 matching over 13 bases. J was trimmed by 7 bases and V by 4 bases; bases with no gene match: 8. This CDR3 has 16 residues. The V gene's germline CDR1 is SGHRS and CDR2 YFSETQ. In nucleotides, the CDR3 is TGCGCCAGCAGCCGTGCACTAGCGGGAGGGCGAAATGAGCAGTTCTTC. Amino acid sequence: CASSRALAGGRNEQFF.

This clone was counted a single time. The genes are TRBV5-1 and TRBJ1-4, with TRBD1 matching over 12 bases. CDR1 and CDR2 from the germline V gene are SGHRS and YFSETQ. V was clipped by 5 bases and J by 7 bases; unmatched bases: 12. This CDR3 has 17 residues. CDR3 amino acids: CASRKGQGAVWVEKLFF. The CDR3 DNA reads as TGCGCCAGCAGGAAGGGACAGGGGGCCGTCTGGGTTGAAAAACTGTTTTTT.

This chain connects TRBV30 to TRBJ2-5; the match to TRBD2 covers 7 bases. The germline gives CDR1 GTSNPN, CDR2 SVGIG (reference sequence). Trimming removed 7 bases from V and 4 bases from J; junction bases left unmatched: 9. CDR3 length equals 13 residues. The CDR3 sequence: CAFRGEAGETQYF. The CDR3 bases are TGTGCCTTCCGGGGGGAAGCGGGAGAGACCCAGTACTTC.

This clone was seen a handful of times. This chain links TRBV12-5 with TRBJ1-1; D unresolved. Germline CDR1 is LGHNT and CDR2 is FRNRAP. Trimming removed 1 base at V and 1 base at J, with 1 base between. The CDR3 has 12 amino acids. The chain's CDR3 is CASGLENTEAFF. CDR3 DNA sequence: TGTGCTAGTGGTTTGGAGAACACTGAAGCTTTCTTT. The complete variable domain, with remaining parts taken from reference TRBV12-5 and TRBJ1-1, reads DARVTQTPRHKVTEMGQEVTMRCQPILGHNTVFWYRQTMMQGLELLAYFRNRAPLDDSGMPKDRFSAEMPDATLATLKIQPSEPRDSAVYFCASGLENTEAFFGQGTRLTVV.

In DNA, the CDR3 is TGCGCCAGCAGCCCCGGTTTTGGGCAGTACGAGCAGTACTTC. Amino acid sequence: CASSPGFGQYEQYF. The chain links TRBV4-3 to TRBJ2-7; D remains ambiguous. The CDR3 totals 14 residues. V dropped 4 bases and J dropped 4 bases, with 14 bases sitting between them. CDR1 and CDR2 (germline): LGHNA, YSLEER.

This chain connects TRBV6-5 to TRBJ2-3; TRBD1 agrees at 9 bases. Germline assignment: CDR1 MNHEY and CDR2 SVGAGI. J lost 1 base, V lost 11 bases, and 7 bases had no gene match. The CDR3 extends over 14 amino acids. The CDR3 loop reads CAVQGALGTDTQYF. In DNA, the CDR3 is TGTGCCGTACAGGGGGCCTTAGGCACAGATACGCAGTATTTT.

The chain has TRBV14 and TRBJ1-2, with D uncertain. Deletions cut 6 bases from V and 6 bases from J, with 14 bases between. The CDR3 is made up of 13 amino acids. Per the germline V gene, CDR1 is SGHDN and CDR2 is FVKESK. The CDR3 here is CASSLALSDGYTF. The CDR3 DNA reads TGTGCCAGCAGTTTGGCCCTTTCCGATGGCTACACCTTC.

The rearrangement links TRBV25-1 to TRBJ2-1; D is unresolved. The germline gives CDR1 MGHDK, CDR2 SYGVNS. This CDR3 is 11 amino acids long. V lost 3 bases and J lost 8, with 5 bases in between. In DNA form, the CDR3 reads TGTGCCAGCAGTGAGACGCATGAGCAGTTCTTC. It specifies CASSETHEQFF.

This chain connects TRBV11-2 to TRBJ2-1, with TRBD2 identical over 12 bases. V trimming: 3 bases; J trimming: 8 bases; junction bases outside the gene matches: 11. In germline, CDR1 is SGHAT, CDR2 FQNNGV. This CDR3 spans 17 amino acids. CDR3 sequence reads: CASSFPGTSGRRDEQFF. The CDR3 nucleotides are TGTGCCAGCAGCTTCCCCGGGACTAGCGGGCGAAGAGATGAGCAGTTCTTC.

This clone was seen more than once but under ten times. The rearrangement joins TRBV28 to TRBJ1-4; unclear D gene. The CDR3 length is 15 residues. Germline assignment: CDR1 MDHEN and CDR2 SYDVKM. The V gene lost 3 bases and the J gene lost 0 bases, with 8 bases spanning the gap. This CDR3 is CASSFDRPTNEKLFF. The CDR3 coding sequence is TGTGCCAGCAGTTTTGACCGGCCAACTAATGAAAAACTGTTTTTT.

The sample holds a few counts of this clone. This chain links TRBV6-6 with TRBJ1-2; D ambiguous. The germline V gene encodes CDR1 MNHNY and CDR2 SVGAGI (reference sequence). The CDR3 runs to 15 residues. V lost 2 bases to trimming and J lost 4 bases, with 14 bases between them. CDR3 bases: TGTGCCAGCAGTTACGGCATCCCAGGAGGCTATGGCTACACCTTC. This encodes CASSYGIPGGYGYTF.

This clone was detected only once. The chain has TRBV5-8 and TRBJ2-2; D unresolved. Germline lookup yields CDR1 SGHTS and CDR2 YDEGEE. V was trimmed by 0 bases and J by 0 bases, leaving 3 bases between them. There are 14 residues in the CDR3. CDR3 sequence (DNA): TGTGCCAGCAGCTTGGGGGCGAACACCGGGGAGCTGTTTTTT. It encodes CASSLGANTGELFF.

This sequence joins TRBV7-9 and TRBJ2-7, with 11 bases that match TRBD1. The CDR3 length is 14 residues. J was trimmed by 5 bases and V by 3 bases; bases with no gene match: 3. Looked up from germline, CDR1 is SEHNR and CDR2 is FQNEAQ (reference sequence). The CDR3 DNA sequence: TGTGCCAGCAGCTTTGGACAGGGGGCTGACGAGCAGTACTTC. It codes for CASSFGQGADEQYF. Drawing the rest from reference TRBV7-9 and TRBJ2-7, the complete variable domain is DTGVSQNPRHKITKRGQNVTFRCDPISEHNRLYWYRQTLGQGPEFLTYFQNEAQLEKSRLLSDRFSAERPKGSFSTLEIQRTEQGDSAMYLCASSFGQGADEQYFGPGTRLTVT.

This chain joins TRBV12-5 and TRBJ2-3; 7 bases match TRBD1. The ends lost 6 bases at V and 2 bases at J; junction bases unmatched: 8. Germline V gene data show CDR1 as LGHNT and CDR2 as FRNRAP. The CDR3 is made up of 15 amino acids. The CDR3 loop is CASGGPQGSTDTQYF. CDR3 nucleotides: TGTGCTAGTGGGGGTCCACAGGGGTCCACAGATACGCAGTATTTT.

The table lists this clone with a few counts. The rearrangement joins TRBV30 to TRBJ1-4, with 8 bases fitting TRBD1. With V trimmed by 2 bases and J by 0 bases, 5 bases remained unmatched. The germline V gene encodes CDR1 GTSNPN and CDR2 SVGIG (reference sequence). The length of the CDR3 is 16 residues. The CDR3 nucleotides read TGTGCCTGGAGTTCGCTACAGGGGGCAACTAATGAAAAACTGTTTTTT. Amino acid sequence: CAWSSLQGATNEKLFF.

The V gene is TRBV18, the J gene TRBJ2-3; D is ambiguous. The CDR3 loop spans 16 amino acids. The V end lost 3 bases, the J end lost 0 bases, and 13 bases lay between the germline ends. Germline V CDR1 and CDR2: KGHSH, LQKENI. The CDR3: CASSPSWRISTDTQYF. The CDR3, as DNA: TGTGCCAGCTCACCTTCCTGGCGGATCAGCACAGATACGCAGTATTTT.

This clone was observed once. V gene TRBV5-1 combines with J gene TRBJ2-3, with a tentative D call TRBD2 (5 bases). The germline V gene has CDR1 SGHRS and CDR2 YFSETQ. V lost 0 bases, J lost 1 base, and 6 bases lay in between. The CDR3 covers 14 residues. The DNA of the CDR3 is TGCGCCAGCAGCTTGGCGGAGGGCACAGATACGCAGTATTTT. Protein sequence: CASSLAEGTDTQYF.

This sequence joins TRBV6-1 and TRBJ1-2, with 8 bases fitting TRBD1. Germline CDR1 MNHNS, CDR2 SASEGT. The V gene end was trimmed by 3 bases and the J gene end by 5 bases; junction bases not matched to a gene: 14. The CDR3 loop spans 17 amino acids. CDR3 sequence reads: CASSDLNPARGRYGYTF. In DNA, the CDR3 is TGTGCCAGCAGTGATCTTAATCCCGCCAGGGGGCGGTATGGCTACACCTTC.

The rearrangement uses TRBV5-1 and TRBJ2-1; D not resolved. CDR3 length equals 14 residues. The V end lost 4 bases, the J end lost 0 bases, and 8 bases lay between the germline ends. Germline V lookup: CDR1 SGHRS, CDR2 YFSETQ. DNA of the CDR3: TGCGCCAGCAGCAGTCAAAACTCCTACAATGAGCAGTTCTTC. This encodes CASSSQNSYNEQFF. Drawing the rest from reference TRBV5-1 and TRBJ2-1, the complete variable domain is KAGVTQTPRYLIKTRGQQVTLSCSPISGHRSVSWYQQTPGQGLQFLFEYFSETQRNKGNFPGRFSGRQFSNSRSEMNVSTLELGDSALYLCASSSQNSYNEQFFGPGTRLTVL.

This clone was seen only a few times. CDR3 sequence (DNA): TGTGCCAGCTCACGTCAGGGGGAAGGGACTGAAGCTTTCTTT. It translates to CASSRQGEGTEAFF. The chain couples TRBV18 to TRBJ1-1; the match to TRBD1 covers 7 bases. The germline V gene encodes CDR1 KGHSH and CDR2 LQKENI. Trimming at V came to 4 bases and at J to 5 bases, leaving 7 bases not matched to a gene. The length of the CDR3 is 14 residues.